Included here is one T cell receptor beta chain sequence, with context. Germline-derived CDR1 and CDR2 are MGHRA and YSYEKL. The CDR3 is made up of 14 amino acids. V was clipped by 3 bases and J by 5 bases, with 11 bases between them. TCRdb keeps only in-frame clones here, not all; method: immunoSEQ multiplex PCR. Counted here are tens of thousands of clones, around 93% occurring once; the ten biggest clones make up roughly 15%. Mixed chimerism was transient after nonmyeloablative marrow transplants from related graft donors. This sample was taken from a study of Tregs in tolerant kidney transplant recipients.

The rearrangement uses TRBV4-1 and TRBJ1-5; maybe TRBD1 (6 bases). This TCR derives from a human patient who received a combined kidney and bone marrow transplant. The graft donor may be the source of some T cells. The source was CD8+ T cells from blood (PBMCs), collected 24 months after the transplant. As DNA, the CDR3 is TGCGCCAGCAGCCAGGGGGCAGGAGATCAGCCCCAGCATTTT. Amino acids: CASSQGAGDQPQHF.